Sequencing of this TCR beta chain was carried out in a study of blood T cell repertoires in COVID-19. Study in general: Both acute and convalescent COVID-19 samples were obtained from the United States, Italy and Spain.

Germline assignment: CDR1 LGHDT and CDR2 YNNKEL (reference sequence). V dropped 3 bases and J dropped 4 bases, with 18 bases sitting between them. There are 16 residues in the CDR3. Authors' data handling: Amplification from reference gene primers served as the basis for estimated nucleated cell counts. Libraries were prepared by immunoSEQ multiplex PCR; TCRdb keeps only in-frame clonotypes and omits some of them. The V and J calls and clone size were taken over from that table, and D and trimming were inferred from the DNA. This repertoire shows around 100,000 clones, 81% found once; its top ten account for 4.5% to 5.5%.

The sequenced sample was peripheral blood. The sequence was obtained from a man older than 75 with COVID-19, enrolled during active disease. The chain links TRBV3-1 (or the pseudogene TRBV3-2) to TRBJ2-5; D remains unclear. This chain's CDR3 is CASSQPRSAGRETQYF. The CDR3 nucleotides are TGTGCCAGCAGCCAGCCCCGATCGGCAGGTCGAGAGACCCAGTACTTC.